This T cell receptor beta chain was captured by sequencing in a study of blood T cell repertoires in COVID-19. Turning to the study itself: Material from acute and convalescent COVID-19 was sourced from the United States, Italy and Spain.

The method was immunoSEQ multiplex PCR; TCRdb's version includes in-frame clones alone and lacks a portion of them. The sample has 300,000 to 400,000 clones, 80% to 90% seen once; the top ten hold about 2.3%. V was pared by 5 bases and J by 3 bases, with 17 bases between. The CDR3 is 16 amino acids. Per germline, CDR1 MNHEY and CDR2 SMNVEV (reference sequence). The chain joins TRBV27 to TRBJ1-3; maybe TRBD1 (5 bases). Source material: peripheral blood. This TCR derives from a woman in her sixties with COVID-19, enrolled during active disease. Written as DNA, the CDR3 is TGTGCCAGCAGTCCCGAAGTAGGGGCCCGTGGAAACACCATATATTTT. Its translation is CASSPEVGARGNTIYF.